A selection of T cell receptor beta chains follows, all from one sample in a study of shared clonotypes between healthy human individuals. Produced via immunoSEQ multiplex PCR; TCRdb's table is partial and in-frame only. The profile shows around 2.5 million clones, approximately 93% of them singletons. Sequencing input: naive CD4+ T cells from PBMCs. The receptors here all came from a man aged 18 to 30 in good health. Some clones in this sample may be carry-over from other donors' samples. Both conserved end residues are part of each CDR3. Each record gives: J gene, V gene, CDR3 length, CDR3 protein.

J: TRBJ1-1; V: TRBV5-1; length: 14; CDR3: CASSEQATSTEAFF
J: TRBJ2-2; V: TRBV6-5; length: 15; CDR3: CASRRTVRDTGELFF
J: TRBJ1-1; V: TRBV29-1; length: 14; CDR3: CSVGRQGMEPEAFF
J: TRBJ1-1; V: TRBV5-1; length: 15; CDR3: CASSSDRGVGTEAFF
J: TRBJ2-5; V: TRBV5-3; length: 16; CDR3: CARSFWGQAVQETQYF
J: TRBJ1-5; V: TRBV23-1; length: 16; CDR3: CTSSHRGADCNQPQHF
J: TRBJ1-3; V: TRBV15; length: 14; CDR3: CATSFTPSGNTIYF
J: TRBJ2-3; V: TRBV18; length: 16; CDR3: CASSPVPSGYTDTQYF
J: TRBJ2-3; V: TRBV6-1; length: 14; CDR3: CASSGGQITDTQYF
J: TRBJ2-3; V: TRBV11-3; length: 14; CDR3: CASSLLPSTDTQYF
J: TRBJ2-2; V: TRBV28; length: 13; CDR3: CASSLQGPGELFF
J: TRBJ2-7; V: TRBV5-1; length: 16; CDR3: CASSLVGSGLSYEQYF
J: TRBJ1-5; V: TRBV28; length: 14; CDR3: CASTAGQGGQPQHF
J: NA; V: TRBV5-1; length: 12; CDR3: CASSFSGYEQYF
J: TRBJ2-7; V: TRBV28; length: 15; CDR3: CASRPRDRSPYEQYF
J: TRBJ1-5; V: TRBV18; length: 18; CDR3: CASSPLGGTGVSNQPQHF